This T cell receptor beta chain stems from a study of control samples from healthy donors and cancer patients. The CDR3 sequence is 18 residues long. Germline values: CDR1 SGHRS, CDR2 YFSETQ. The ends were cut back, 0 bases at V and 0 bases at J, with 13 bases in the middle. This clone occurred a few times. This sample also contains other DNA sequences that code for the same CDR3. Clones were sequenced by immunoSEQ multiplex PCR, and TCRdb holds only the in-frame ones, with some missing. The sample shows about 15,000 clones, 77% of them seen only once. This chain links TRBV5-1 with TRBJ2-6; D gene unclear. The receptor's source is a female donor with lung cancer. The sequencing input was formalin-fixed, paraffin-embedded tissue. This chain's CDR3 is CASSLEGEGLSGANVLTF. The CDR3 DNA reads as TGCGCCAGCAGCTTGGAGGGTGAAGGCCTCTCTGGGGCCAACGTCCTGACTTTC.